A single sample is the source of the 4 T cell receptor beta chains below, sequenced in a study of blood T cell repertoires in COVID-19. The data were produced by immunoSEQ multiplex PCR, yet TCRdb's version contains in-frame clones alone and is incomplete. The sample holds around 180,000 clones; approximately 73% are singletons and the top ten take roughly 17%. The sample was PBMCs or T cells enriched from blood (not recorded which). All receptors derive from a woman in her fifties or sixties with acute COVID-19.

The J gene is TRBJ1-2, the V gene TRBV19, with D maybe TRBD1 (6 bases). From germline, CDR1 is LNHDA and CDR2 SQIVND (reference sequence). CDR3 size: 13 residues. V was clipped by 9 bases and J by 8 bases, with 19 bases between them. CDR3 protein: CASLSRGDGGYTF. CDR3 DNA sequence: TGTGCCAGCCTCTCCAGGGGTGACGGCGGCTACACCTTC.

This clone was seen just once. This chain links TRBV7-2 with TRBJ1-2; tentative D call: TRBD1 (6 bases). The germline V and J ends were trimmed by 0 bases and 9 bases, with 17 bases remaining between them. The CDR3 extends over 15 amino acids. CDR1 is SGHTA and CDR2 is FQGNSA in the germline V gene. The CDR3: CASSLANTGWGRYTF. The CDR3 DNA sequence: TGTGCCAGCAGCTTAGCGAATACAGGGTGGGGCCGCTACACCTTC.

The V and J genes are TRBV2 and TRBJ1-2, with a weak D call TRBD1 (6 bases). The V gene's germline CDR1 is SNHLY and CDR2 FYNNEI. Trimming cost V 7 bases and J 2 bases, with 11 bases left between them. The CDR3 extends over 13 amino acids. CDR3 coding DNA: TGTGCCAGCAAGGGGGACACGAACTATGGCTACACCTTC. Protein product: CASKGDTNYGYTF.

J is TRBJ2-5 and V is TRBV5-1, with 14 bases matching TRBD2. This CDR3 has 18 amino acids. V was clipped by 4 bases and J by 0 bases; unmatched bases: 8. The V gene's germline CDR1 is SGHRS and CDR2 YFSETQ. In DNA, the CDR3 is TGCGCCAGCAGCCCGAGGACTAGCGGGGGGACCTACCAAGAGACCCAGTACTTC. Encoded protein: CASSPRTSGGTYQETQYF.